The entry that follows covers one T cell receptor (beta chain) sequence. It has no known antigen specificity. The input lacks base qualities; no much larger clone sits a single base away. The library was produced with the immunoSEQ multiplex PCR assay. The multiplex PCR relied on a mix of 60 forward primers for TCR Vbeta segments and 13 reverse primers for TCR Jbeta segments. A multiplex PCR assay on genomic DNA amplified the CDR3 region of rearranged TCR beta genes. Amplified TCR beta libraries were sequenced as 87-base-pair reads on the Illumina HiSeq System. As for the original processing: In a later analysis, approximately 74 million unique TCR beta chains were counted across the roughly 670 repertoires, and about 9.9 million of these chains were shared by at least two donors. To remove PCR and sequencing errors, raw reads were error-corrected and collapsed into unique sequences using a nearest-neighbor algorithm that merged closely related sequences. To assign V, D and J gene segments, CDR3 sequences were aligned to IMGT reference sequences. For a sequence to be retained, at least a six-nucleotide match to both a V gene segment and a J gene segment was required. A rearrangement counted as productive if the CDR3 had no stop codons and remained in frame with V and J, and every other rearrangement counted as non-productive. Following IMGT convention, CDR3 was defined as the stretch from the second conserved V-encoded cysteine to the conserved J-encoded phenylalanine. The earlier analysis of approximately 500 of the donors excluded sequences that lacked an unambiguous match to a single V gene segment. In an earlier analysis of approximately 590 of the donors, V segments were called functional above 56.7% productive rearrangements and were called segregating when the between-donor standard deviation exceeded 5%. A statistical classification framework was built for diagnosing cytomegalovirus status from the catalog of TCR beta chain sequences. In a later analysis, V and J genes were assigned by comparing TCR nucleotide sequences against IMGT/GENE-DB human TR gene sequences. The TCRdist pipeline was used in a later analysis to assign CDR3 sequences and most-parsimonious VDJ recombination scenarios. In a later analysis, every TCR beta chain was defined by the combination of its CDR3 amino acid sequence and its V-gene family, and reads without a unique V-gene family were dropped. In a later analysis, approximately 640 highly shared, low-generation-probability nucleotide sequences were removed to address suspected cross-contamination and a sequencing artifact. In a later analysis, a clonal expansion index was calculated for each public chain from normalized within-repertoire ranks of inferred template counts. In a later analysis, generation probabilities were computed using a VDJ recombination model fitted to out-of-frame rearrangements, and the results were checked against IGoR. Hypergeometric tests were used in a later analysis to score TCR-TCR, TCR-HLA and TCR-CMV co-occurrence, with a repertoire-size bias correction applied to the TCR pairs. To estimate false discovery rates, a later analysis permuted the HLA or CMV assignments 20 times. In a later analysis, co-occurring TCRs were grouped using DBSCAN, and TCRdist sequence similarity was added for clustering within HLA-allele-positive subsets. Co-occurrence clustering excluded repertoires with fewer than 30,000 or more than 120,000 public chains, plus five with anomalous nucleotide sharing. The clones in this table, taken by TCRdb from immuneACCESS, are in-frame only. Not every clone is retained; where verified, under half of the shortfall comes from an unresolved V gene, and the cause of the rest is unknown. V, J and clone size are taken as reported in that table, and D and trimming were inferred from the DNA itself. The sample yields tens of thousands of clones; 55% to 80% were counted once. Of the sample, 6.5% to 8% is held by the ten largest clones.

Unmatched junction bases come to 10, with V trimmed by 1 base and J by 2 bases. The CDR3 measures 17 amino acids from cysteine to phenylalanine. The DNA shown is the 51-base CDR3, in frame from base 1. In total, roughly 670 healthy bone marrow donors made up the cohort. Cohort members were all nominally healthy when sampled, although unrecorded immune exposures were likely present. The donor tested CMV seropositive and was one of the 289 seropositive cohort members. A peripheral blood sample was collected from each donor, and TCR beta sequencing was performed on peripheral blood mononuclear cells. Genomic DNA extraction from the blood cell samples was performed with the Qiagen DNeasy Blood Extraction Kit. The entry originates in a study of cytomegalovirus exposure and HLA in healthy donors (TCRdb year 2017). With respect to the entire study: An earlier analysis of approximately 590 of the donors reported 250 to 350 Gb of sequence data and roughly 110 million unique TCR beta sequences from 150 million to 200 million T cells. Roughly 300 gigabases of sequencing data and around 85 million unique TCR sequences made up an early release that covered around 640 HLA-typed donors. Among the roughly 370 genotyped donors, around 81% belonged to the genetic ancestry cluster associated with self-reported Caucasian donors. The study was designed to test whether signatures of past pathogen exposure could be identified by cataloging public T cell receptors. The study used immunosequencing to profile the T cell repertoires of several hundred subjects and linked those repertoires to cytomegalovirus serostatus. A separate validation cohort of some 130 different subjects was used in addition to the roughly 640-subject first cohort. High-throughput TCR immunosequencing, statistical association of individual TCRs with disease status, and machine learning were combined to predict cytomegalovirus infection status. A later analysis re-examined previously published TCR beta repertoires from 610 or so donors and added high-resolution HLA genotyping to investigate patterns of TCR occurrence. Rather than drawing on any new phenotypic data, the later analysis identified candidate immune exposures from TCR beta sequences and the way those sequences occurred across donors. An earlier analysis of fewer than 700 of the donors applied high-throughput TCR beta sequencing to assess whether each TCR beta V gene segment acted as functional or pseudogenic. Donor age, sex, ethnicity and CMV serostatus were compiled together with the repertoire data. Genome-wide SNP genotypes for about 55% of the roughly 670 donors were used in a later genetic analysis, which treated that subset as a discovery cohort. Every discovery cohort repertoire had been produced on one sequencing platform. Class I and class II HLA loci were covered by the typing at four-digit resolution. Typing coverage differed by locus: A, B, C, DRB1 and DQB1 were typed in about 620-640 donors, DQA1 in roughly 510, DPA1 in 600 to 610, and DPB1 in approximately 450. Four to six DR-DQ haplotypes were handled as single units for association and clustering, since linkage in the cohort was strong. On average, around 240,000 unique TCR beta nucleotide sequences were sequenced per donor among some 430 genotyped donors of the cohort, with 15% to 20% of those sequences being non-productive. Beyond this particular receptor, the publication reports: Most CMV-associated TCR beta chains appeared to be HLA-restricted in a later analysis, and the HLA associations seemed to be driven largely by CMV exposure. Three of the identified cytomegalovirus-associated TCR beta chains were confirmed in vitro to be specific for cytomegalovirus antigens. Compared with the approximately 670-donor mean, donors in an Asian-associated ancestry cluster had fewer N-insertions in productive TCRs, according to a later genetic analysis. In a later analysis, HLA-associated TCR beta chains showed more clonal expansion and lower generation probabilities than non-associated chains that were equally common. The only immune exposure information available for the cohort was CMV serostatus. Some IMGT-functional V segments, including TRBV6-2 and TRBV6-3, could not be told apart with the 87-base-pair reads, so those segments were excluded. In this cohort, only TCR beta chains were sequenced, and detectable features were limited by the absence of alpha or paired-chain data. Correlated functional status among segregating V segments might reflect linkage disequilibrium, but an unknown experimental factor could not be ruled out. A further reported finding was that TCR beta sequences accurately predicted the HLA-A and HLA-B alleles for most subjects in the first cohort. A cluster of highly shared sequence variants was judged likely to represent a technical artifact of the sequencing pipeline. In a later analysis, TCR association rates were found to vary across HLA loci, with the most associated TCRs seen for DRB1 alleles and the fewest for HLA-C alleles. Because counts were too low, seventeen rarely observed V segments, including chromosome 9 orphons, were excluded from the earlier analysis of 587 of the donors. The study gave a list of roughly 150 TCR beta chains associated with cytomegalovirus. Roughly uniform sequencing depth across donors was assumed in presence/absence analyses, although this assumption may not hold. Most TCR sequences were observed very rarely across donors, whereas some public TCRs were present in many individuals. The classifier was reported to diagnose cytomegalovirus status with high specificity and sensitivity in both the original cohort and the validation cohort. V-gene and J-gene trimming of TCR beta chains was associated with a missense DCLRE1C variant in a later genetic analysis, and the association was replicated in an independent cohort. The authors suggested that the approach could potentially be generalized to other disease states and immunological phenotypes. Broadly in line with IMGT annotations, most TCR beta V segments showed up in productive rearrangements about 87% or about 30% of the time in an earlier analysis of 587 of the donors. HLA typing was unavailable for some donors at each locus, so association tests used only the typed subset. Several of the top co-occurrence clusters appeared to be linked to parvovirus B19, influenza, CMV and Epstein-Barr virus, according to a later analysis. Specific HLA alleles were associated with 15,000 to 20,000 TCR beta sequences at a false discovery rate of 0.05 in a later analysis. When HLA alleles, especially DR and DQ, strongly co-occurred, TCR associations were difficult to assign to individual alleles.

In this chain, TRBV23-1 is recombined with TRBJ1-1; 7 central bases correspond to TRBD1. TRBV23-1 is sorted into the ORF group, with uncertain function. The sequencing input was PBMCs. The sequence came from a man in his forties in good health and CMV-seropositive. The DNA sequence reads TGCGCCAGCAGTCAATTTTGGGACAGACGTTTAAACACTGAAGCTTTCTTT. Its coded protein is CASSQFWDRRLNTEAFF.